A selection of T cell receptor beta chains follows, all from one sample in a study of beta chain features in type 1 diabetes. Generated by immunoSEQ multiplex PCR, the TCRdb table keeps only in-frame clones and is missing some. This sample has some 900,000 clones, with about a sixth found just once. Sample: naive CD4+ T cells from blood. Receptor source: a woman younger than 30 in good health. Both conserved end residues are part of each CDR3. A D gene is named only where the DNA matches it firmly. Clone size appears in some rows only: once, few, many, or a class for an expanded clone.

v_gene: TRBV9; j_gene: TRBJ2-2; abundance: -; d_gene: -; CDR3nt: TGTGCCAGCAGCGTAGCGGGGGCGAACACCGGGGAGCTGTTTTTT; CDR3aa: CASSVAGANTGELFF
v_gene: TRBV25-1; j_gene: TRBJ2-7; abundance: few; d_gene: -; CDR3nt: TGTGCCAGCAGTTGGGGGTCTCTGGACGAGCAGTACTTC; CDR3aa: CASSWGSLDEQYF
v_gene: TRBV6-6; j_gene: TRBJ1-2; abundance: few; d_gene: -; CDR3nt: TGTGCCAGCAGTTACTCAACAGGGTTAAATGGCTACACCTTC; CDR3aa: CASSYSTGLNGYTF
v_gene: TRBV6-5; j_gene: TRBJ2-7; abundance: -; d_gene: TRBD1; CDR3nt: TGTGCCAGCAGTTACGACAGGGGGAGCGAGCAGTACTTC; CDR3aa: CASSYDRGSEQYF
v_gene: TRBV18; j_gene: TRBJ1-2; abundance: -; d_gene: -; CDR3nt: TGTGCCAGCTCACCACCGGGCGGGGGCTACACCTTC; CDR3aa: CASSPPGGGYTF
v_gene: TRBV7-2; j_gene: TRBJ2-3; abundance: few; d_gene: TRBD1; CDR3nt: TGTGCCAGCACCCGGACAGGGGGCCGAGGGGGTACGCAGTATTTT; CDR3aa: CASTRTGGRGGTQYF
v_gene: TRBV28; j_gene: TRBJ2-3; abundance: -; d_gene: -; CDR3nt: TGTGCCAGCAGTTGGGCGGGGAGCACGCAGTATTTT; CDR3aa: CASSWAGSTQYF
v_gene: TRBV7-2; j_gene: TRBJ1-1; abundance: few; d_gene: -; CDR3nt: TGTGCCAGCAGCTTAGGGGGAGACACTGAAGCTTTCTTT; CDR3aa: CASSLGGDTEAFF
v_gene: TRBV2; j_gene: TRBJ2-3; abundance: -; d_gene: TRBD2; CDR3nt: TGTGCCAGCCGGACTAGCGGGAGTGGGTCAGATACGCAGTATTTT; CDR3aa: CASRTSGSGSDTQYF
v_gene: TRBV5-1; j_gene: TRBJ2-3; abundance: -; d_gene: TRBD2; CDR3nt: TGCGCCAGCAGCCCGTCGCGCGGGAGGAGGGATACGCAGTATTTT; CDR3aa: CASSPSRGRRDTQYF
v_gene: TRBV25-1; j_gene: TRBJ2-5; abundance: few; d_gene: TRBD1; CDR3nt: TGTGCCAGCAGTGAGAGGAGGACAGGGACGGAGGAGACCCAGTACTTC; CDR3aa: CASSERRTGTEETQYF
v_gene: TRBV4-3; j_gene: TRBJ1-2; abundance: -; d_gene: TRBD1; CDR3nt: TGCGCCAGCAGCCAAGGGACAGGGGGCGCGAAAGGTGGCTACACCTTC; CDR3aa: CASSQGTGGAKGGYTF
v_gene: TRBV10-3; j_gene: TRBJ2-1; abundance: few; d_gene: TRBD1; CDR3nt: TGTGCCATCAGTAATCATGGGACAGGGGCCGACAATGAGCAGTTCTTC; CDR3aa: CAISNHGTGADNEQFF
v_gene: TRBV2; j_gene: TRBJ2-1; abundance: few; d_gene: -; CDR3nt: TGTGCCAGCAGTGATAGCCCGAACAATGAGCAGTTCTTC; CDR3aa: CASSDSPNNEQFF